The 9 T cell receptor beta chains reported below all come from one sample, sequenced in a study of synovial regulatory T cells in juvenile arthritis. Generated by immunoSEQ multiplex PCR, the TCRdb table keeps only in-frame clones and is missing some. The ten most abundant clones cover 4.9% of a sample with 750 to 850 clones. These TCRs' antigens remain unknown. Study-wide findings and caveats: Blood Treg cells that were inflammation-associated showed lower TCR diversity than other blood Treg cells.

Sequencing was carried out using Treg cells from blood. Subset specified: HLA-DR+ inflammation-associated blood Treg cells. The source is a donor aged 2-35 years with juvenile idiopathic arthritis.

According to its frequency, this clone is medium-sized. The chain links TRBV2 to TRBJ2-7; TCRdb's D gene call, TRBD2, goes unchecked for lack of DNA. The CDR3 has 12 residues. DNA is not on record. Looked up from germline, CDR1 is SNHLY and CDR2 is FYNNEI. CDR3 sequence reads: CASKAVTYEQYF.

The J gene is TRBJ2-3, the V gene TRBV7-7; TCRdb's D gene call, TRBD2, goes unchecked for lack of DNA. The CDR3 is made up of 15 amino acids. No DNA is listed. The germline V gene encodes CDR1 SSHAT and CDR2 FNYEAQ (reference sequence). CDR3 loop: CASSPHGAGADTQYF.

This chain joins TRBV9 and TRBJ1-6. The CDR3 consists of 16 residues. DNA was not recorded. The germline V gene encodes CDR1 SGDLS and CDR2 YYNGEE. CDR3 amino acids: CASSAGDGNYNSPLHF.

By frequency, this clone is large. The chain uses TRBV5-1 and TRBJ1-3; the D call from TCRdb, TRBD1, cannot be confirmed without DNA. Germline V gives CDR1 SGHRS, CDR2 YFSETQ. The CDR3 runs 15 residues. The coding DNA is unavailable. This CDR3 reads CASSSGQGRENTIYF.

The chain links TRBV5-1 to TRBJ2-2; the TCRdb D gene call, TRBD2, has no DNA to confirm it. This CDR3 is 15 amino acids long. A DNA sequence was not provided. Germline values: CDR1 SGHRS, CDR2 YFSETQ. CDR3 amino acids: CASRFEEADTGELFF.

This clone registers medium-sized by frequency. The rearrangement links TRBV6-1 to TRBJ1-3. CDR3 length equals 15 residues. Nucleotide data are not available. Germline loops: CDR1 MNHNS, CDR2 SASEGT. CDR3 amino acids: CASSEGVFSGNTIYF.

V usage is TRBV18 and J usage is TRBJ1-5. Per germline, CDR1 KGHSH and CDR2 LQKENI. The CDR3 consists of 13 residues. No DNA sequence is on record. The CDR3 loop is CASSLGTDQPQHF. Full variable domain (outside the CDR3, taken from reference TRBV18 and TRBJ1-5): NAGVMQNPRHLVRRRGQEARLRCSPMKGHSHVYWYRQLPEEGLKFMVYLQKENIIDESGMPKERFSAEFPKEGPSILRIQQVVRGDSAAYFCASSLGTDQPQHFGDGTRLSIL.

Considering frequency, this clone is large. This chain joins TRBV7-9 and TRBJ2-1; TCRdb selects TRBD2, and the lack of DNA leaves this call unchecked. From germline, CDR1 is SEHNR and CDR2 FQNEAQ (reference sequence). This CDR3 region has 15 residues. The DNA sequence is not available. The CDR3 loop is CASSRWTSGTNEQFF.

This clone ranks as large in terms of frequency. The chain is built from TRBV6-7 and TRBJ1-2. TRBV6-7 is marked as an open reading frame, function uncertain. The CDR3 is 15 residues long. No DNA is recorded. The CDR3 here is CTTIQSPGSSYGYTF.